The present T cell receptor (beta chain) was sequenced within a study of T cell responses to AZD1222 COVID-19 vaccine (dated by TCRdb to about 2021). Broadly, across the study: AZD1222 recipients whose second dose came at about 4 weeks and those whose second dose came at about 12 weeks were combined into one group, since spike-specific TCR depth and breadth did not differ between the two schedules. Enrollment into the trials was organized by age into subgroups of 18-55, 56-69 and 70-plus years, and those subgroups contained roughly 150, 30 and 60 TCR-sequenced participants, respectively. A total of 233 trial participants underwent TCR sequencing, of whom some 200 had received two doses of AZD1222 and some 25 had received two doses of the MenACWY control vaccine.

For CDR1 and CDR2, the germline V gene lists MDHEN and SYDVKM. The CDR3 spans 16 residues, from the cysteine through the phenylalanine. Only the CDR3 part of the read is kept: 48 bases, read in frame from the first base. Trimming removed 4 bases from V and 8 bases from J; the gene matches leave 6 bases unexplained. What the work shows at the level of the full study, not this receptor alone: After two AZD1222 doses, spike-specific TCR breadth and depth were significantly higher than at day 0 and than in MenACWY recipients. The vaccine-associated CD4 TCRs covered the entire spike protein, and the dominant responses fell in regions 160-218 and 743-854. Only 5 to 7 AZD1222 recipients were SARS-CoV-2 seropositive at baseline, limiting conclusions about previously exposed vaccinees. Because no samples from the day 14 peak response were available, repertoires could be characterized only after the peak T cell response. Nearly half of unique spike-specific TCRs reportedly recognized epitopes outside regions mutated in the B.1.351 and B.1.1.7 variants. Participants were mostly white British and included more females than males, and it was suggested by the authors that clonal diversity may have been underestimated. The 56-69-year group was small, and its depth increase did not reach significance, likely because of low power.

This clone was recorded only once. The target of this receptor is not known. Base quality data are lacking; no much larger clone is found one base away. Reading the label with the study, this specimen's time point is: baseline before first vaccination. The vaccinee samples were drawn from two UK trials, COV001 and COV002, one of which was a single-blind randomized controlled phase 2/3 trial testing AZD1222 (ChAdOx1 nCoV-19) in healthy adults. Trial participant PBMC samples were collected at day 0 and day 28 after the second dose for TCRbeta chain sequencing. The CDR3 regions of human TCRbeta chains were subjected to immunosequencing. In the source study's methods: Repertoire TCRs were matched against a reference library of SARS-CoV-2-specific TCRs generated with the MIRA antigen-specificity platform. Breadth was defined as the fraction of unique TCRs that were SARS-CoV-2-associated, and depth was defined as the fraction of total T cells that were SARS-CoV-2-associated. Each spike-specific TCR was assigned to its reactive spike region and to a CD4 or CD8 class using the MIRA data. Log10-transformed breadth and depth values were compared by one-way ANOVA with Sidak's multiple comparisons tests. The immuneACCESS repertoire file appears here via TCRdb, limited to in-frame rearrangements. These files lack a portion of the clones; in checked studies, under half of the deficit traces to unresolved V genes, and the cause of the others is not known. V and J calls and clone size are copied from that table; D and trimming were computed from the DNA. This sample has 150,000 to 200,000 clones in its table, and approximately 88% of those were observed once. 1.5% to 2% of the sample belongs to the ten largest clones.

The TCR comes from an adult in good health. The chain is encoded by TRBV28 joined to TRBJ2-1, with 15 central nucleotides matching TRBD2. Sequencing used peripheral blood, obtained on day 0 of AZD1222 vaccination. Read as DNA, the sequence is TGTGCCAGCAGTTCATGGACTAGCGGGAGGGCCGATGAGCAGTTCTTC. It encodes CASSSWTSGRADEQFF. Reference TRBV28 and TRBJ2-1 genes cover what lies past the CDR3, so the full variable domain is DVKVTQSSRYLVKRTGEKVFLECVQDMDHENMFWYRQDPGLGLRLIYFSYDVKMKEKGDIPEGYSVSREKKERFSLILESASTNQTSMYLCASSSWTSGRADEQFFGPGTRLTVL.